Listed here are 3 T cell receptor beta chains from one sample, sequenced in a study of technical replicates of blood from a few donors. Sequencing used immunoSEQ multiplex PCR; TCRdb keeps in-frame clones, though not all of them. The sample consists of 13,000 or so clones, 95% of them appearing once. The sequencing input was PBMCs. Source of these receptors: a human donor in good health.

V gene TRBV25-1 combines with J gene TRBJ2-4, with 8 bases that match TRBD2. V trimming: 2 bases; J trimming: 2 bases; junction bases outside the gene matches: 8. The V gene's germline CDR1 is MGHDK and CDR2 SYGVNS. This CDR3 contains 17 residues. Here the CDR3 DNA reads TGTGCCAGCAGTGAAAAGGATAGCGGGAATACCAAAAACATTCAGTACTTC. The encoded protein is CASSEKDSGNTKNIQYF.

V and J are TRBV5-6 and TRBJ2-1, with 11 nucleotides matching TRBD2. This CDR3 contains 19 residues. Trimming removed 3 bases from V and 0 bases from J; junction bases left unmatched: 11. Germline V gene lookup returns CDR1 SGHDT and CDR2 YYEEEE. The chain's CDR3 is CASSSNTMGLADSYNEQFF. CDR3 bases: TGTGCCAGCAGCTCGAACACAATGGGACTAGCGGACTCCTACAATGAGCAGTTCTTC.

This sequence joins TRBV30 and TRBJ2-7; 7 positions match TRBD1. Germline assignment: CDR1 GTSNPN and CDR2 SVGIG (reference sequence). The CDR3 has 13 amino acids. Trimming at V came to 0 bases and at J to 6 bases, leaving 5 bases not matched to a gene. Here the CDR3 DNA reads TGTGCCTGGAGTGTACTGGACAGGCGCGAGCAGTACTTC. The encoded protein is CAWSVLDRREQYF.